These T cell receptor beta chains were read from a single sample in a study of cytomegalovirus exposure and HLA in healthy donors. TCRdb's table, derived via immunoSEQ multiplex PCR, lists solely in-frame clones and lacks some. Of a few hundred thousand clones in the sample, roughly 85% are singletons; the top ten hold 0.83%. Material: PBMCs. The receptors originated from a young woman in good health and CMV-seronegative. Each CDR3 is given with its conserved first and last residue. The order of the fields is clone size, CDR3 length, J gene, D gene, V gene, CDR3 DNA, CDR3 protein. The D gene is left open where the match is weak. The size of a clone is reported for some rows only, either as once, few or many, or as a class for expanded clones.

NA	14	TRBJ2-7	NA	TRBV9	TGTGCCAGCAGCGTAGACGCGGGACCCTACGAGCAGTACTTC	CASSVDAGPYEQYF
NA	13	TRBJ2-7	NA	TRBV4-2	TGTGCCAGCAGCCAAGCCCAGGCCGCCGAGCAGTACTTC	CASSQAQAAEQYF
NA	16	TRBJ1-1	NA	TRBV28	TGTGCCAGCAGTCACCCTACTTGGAAGAGGTACACTGAAGCTTTCTTT	CASSHPTWKRYTEAFF
NA	14	TRBJ2-7	TRBD1	TRBV6-1	TGTGCCAGCATTGGGGGACAGGGGGCTTACGAGCAGTACTTC	CASIGGQGAYEQYF
NA	18	TRBJ2-1	TRBD1	TRBV7-3	TGTGCCAGCAGCTCCCCCGGACAGGGGGGCCCCAGAAGCAATGAGCAGTTCTTC	CASSSPGQGGPRSNEQFF
NA	14	TRBJ1-2	NA	TRBV30	TGTGCCTGGAGTCCGGGAGGGTCGAGCTATGGCTACACCTTC	CAWSPGGSSYGYTF
NA	14	TRBJ1-2	NA	TRBV27	TGTGCCAGCATTCGGTCGGGTTTACCCTATGGCTACACCTTC	CASIRSGLPYGYTF
once	18	TRBJ2-1	NA	TRBV2	TGTGCCAGCAGTGAAGCGGTCTATGGCACAGCAACCTACAATGAGCAGTTCTTC	CASSEAVYGTATYNEQFF
NA	15	TRBJ2-3	TRBD2	TRBV6-1	TGTGCCAGCGCGCTAGCGGGGGGGCGGTTTGATACGCAGTATTTT	CASALAGGRFDTQYF
NA	15	TRBJ1-1	NA	TRBV6-5	TGTGCCAGCAGTTACTCGGACACAGTGAACACTGAAGCTTTCTTT	CASSYSDTVNTEAFF